The TCR beta chain under discussion was sequenced for a study of blood T cell repertoires in COVID-19. Study-wide context: The United States, Italy and Spain supplied acute and convalescent COVID-19 samples.

The CDR3 is 15 residues long. Germline CDR1 reads LNHNV; CDR2 reads YYDKDF (reference sequence). Trimming left V 1 base short and J 5 bases short, with 14 bases between. In the study's own analysis: From reference gene primer amplification, estimates of nucleated cell counts were derived. Sequenced by immunoSEQ multiplex PCR; TCRdb stores in-frame clones only, minus some. V, J and clone size are those of that table, while D and trimming were read from the DNA. The sample lists approximately 240,000 clones, 65% to 80% occurring once. This clone was counted a single time. The TCR comes from a woman aged 40 to 50 with active or convalescent COVID-19. The sequenced material came from peripheral blood. The chain couples TRBV15 to TRBJ2-5; D possibly corresponds to TRBD2 (5 bases). Here the CDR3 DNA reads TGTGCCACCAGCAGAGGGACTGGGAAGCGGGAGACCCAGTACTTC. Translating it yields CATSRGTGKRETQYF.